This T cell receptor (beta chain) was found in a study of control samples from healthy donors and cancer patients. The germline CDR1 and CDR2 sequences are SEHNR and FQNEAQ (reference sequence). The CDR3 is made up of 15 amino acids. V was trimmed by 5 bases and J by 1 base, leaving 14 bases between them. Clones were read by immunoSEQ multiplex PCR, and TCRdb kept only the in-frame ones, dropping some. The repertoire holds approximately 150,000 clones, with about 90% as singletons. The TCR sequence derives from a man aged 18 to 29 in good health. The sequenced sample consisted of blood. J is TRBJ2-5 and V is TRBV7-9; possible D gene TRBD1, 6 bases. CDR3 nucleotide sequence: TGTGCCAGCAGCCACAAAAAGACAGGCCAAGAGACCCAGTACTTC. Amino acids: CASSHKKTGQETQYF.